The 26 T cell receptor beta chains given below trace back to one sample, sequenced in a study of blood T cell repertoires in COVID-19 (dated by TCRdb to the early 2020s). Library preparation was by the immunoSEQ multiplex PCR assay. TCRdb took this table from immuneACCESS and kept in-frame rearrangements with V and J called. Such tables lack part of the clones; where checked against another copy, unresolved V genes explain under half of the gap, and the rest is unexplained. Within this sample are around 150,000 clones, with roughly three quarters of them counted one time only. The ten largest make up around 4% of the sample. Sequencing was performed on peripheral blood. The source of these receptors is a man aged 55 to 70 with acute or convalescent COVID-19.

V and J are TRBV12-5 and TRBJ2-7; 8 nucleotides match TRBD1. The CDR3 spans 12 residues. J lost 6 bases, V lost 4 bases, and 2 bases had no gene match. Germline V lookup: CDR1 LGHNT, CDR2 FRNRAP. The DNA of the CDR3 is TGTGCTAGTGGTTATACAGGGGGCGAGCAGTACTTC. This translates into CASGYTGGEQYF. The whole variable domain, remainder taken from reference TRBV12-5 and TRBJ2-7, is DARVTQTPRHKVTEMGQEVTMRCQPILGHNTVFWYRQTMMQGLELLAYFRNRAPLDDSGMPKDRFSAEMPDATLATLKIQPSEPRDSAVYFCASGYTGGEQYFGPGTRLTVT.

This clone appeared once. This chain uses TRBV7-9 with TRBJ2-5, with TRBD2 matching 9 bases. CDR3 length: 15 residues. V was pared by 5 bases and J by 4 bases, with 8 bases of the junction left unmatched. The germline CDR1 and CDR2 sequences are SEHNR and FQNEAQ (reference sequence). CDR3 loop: CASSPLSGRGETQYF. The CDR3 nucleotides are TGTGCCAGCAGCCCGCTTAGCGGGAGAGGAGAGACCCAGTACTTC.

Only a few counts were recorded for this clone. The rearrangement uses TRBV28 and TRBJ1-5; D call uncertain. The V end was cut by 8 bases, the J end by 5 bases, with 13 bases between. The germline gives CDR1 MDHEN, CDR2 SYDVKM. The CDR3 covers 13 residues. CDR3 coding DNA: TGTGCCAGCGGCGGGCAAACCCATCAGCCCCAGCATTTT. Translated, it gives CASGGQTHQPQHF.

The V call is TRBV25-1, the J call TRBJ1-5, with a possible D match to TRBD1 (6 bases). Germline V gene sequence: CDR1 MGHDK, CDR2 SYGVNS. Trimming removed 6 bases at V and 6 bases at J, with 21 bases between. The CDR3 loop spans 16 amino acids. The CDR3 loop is CASREKQGRLGQPQHF. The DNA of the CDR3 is TGTGCCAGCAGAGAAAAACAGGGAAGGTTAGGTCAGCCCCAGCATTTT.

As DNA, the CDR3 is TGTGCCAGCAGCCGTGGACAGGGTTACTACAATGAGCAGTTCTTC. Its translation: CASSRGQGYYNEQFF. This rearrangement joins TRBV6-2 or TRBV6-3 to TRBJ2-1; 8 bases map to TRBD1. The CDR3 is 15 residues long. V lost 6 bases to trimming and J lost 3 bases; unmatched junction nucleotides: 7. Germline CDR1 is MNHEY and CDR2 is SVGEGT.

CDR3 amino acids: CASSPRTGVANEQFF. The CDR3 nucleotides are TGTGCCAGCTCACCTAGGACAGGGGTTGCCAATGAGCAGTTCTTC. The rearrangement links TRBV18 to TRBJ2-1, with 9 nucleotides matching TRBD1. With 3 bases clipped from V and 6 bases from J, the junction kept 6 bases outside the gene matches. This CDR3 has 15 amino acids. Germline CDR1 is KGHSH and CDR2 is LQKENI.

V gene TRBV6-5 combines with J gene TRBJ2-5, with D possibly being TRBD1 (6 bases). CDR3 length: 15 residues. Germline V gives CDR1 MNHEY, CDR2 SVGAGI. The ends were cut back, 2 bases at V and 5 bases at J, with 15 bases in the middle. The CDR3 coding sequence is TGTGCCAGCAGTTACGGGGACATGGGTACTGAGACCCAGTACTTC. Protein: CASSYGDMGTETQYF.

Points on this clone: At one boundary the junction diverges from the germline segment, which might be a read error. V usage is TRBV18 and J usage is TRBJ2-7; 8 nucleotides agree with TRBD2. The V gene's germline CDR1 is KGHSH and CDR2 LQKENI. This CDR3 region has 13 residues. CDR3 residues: CASSPSFSGTPKF. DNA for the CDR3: TGTGCCAGCTCACCATCCTTTAGCGGGACCCCCAAATTC.

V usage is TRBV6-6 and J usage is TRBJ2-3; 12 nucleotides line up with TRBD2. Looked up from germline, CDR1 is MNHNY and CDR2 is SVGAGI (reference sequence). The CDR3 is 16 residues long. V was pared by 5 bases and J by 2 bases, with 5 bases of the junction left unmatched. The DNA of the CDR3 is TGTGCCAGCAGTCCTTGGACTAGCGGGAACACAGATACGCAGTATTTT. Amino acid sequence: CASSPWTSGNTDTQYF.

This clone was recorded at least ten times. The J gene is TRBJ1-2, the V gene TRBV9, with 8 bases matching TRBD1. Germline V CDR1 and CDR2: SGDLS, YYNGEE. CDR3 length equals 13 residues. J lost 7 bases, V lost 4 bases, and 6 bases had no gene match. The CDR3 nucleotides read TGTGCCAGCAGCTCCCAGGGGGCGGGTGGCTACACCTTC. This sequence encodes CASSSQGAGGYTF.

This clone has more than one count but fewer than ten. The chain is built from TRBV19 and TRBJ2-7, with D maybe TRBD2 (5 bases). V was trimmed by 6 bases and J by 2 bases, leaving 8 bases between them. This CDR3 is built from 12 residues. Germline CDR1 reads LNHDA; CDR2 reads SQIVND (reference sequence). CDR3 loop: CASSRDPYEQYF. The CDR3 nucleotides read TGTGCCAGTAGCCGGGATCCCTACGAGCAGTACTTC.

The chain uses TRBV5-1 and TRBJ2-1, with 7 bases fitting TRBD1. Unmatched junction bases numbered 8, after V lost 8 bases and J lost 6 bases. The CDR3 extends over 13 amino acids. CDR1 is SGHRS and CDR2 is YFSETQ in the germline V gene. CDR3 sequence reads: CASLQGSSNEQFF. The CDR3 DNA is TGCGCCAGTTTACAGGGGTCAAGCAATGAGCAGTTCTTC. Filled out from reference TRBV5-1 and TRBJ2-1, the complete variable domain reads KAGVTQTPRYLIKTRGQQVTLSCSPISGHRSVSWYQQTPGQGLQFLFEYFSETQRNKGNFPGRFSGRQFSNSRSEMNVSTLELGDSALYLCASLQGSSNEQFFGPGTRLTVL.

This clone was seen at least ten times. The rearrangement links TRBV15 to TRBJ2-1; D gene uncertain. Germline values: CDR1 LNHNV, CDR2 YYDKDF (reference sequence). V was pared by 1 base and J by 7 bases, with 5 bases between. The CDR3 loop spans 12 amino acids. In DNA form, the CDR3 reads TGTGCCACCAGCAGAGCCGGTAATGAGCAGTTCTTC. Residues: CATSRAGNEQFF.

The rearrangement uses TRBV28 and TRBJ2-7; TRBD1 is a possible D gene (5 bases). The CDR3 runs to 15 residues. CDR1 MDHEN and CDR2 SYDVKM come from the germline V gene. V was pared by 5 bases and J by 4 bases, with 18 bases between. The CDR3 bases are TGTGCCAGCAGTCCCTGGGCAGGGCAGAGGTACGAGCAGTACTTC. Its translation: CASSPWAGQRYEQYF.

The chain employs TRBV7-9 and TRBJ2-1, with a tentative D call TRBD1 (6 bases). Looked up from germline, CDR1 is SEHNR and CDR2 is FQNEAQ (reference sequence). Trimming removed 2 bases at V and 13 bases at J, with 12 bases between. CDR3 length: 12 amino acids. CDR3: CASSLSPDSQFF. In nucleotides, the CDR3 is TGTGCCAGCAGCTTATCCCCGGACAGCCAGTTCTTC.

CDR3 region: CAISVRGDTEAFF. For the CDR3, the DNA is TGTGCCATCAGCGTTCGGGGGGACACTGAAGCTTTCTTT. The chain recombines TRBV10-3 with TRBJ1-1; D perhaps matches TRBD1 (5 bases). In germline, CDR1 is ENHRY, CDR2 SYGVKD. The length of the CDR3 is 13 residues. Trimming took off 6 bases at V and 3 bases at J, with 11 bases between the two ends.

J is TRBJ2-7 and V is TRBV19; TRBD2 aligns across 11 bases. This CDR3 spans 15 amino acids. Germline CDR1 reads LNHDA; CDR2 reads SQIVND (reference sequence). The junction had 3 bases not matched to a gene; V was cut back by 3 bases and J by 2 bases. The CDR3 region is CASSILLAGAYEQYF. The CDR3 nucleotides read TGTGCCAGTAGTATCTTACTAGCGGGAGCCTACGAGCAGTACTTC.

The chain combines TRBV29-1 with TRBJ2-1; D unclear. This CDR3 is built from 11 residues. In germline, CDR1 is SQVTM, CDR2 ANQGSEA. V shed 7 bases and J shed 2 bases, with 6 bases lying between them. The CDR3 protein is CSGQTYNEQFF. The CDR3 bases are TGCAGCGGGCAGACCTACAATGAGCAGTTCTTC.

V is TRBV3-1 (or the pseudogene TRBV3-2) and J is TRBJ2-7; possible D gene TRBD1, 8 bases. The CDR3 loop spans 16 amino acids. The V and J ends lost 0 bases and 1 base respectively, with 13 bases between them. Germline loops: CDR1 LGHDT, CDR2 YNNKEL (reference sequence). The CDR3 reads CASSQEQGGSSYEQYF. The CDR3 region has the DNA TGTGCCAGCAGCCAAGAACAGGGGGGGTCTTCCTACGAGCAGTACTTC.

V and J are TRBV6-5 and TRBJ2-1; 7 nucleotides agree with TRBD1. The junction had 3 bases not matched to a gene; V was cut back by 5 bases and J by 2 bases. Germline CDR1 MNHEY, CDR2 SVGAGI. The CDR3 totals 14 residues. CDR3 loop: CASSPGTAYNEQFF. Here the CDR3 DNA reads TGTGCCAGCAGTCCCGGGACAGCCTACAATGAGCAGTTCTTC.

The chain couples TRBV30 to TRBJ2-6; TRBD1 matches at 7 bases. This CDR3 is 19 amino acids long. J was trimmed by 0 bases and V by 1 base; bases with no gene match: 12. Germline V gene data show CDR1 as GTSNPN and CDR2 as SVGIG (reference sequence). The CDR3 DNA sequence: TGTGCCTGGAGTGGGTATAGGGGGCTTCAATACTCTGGGGCCAACGTCCTGACTTTC. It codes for CAWSGYRGLQYSGANVLTF.

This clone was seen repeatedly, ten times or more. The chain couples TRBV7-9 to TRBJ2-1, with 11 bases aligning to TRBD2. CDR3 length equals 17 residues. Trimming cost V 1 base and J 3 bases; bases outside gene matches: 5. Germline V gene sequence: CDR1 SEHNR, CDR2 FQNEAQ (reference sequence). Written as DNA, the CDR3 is TGTGCCAGCAGCTTAGAGGCTCTAGCGGGGGGCTACAATGAGCAGTTCTTC. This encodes CASSLEALAGGYNEQFF.

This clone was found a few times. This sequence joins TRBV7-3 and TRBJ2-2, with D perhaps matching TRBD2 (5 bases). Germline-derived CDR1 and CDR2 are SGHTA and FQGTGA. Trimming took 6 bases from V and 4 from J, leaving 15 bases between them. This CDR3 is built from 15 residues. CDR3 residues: CASSLAGGLTGELFF. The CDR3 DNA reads TGTGCCAGCAGTCTAGCAGGAGGCCTCACCGGGGAGCTGTTTTTT.

The CDR3 DNA follows: TGTGCCACCAGTGACCCCGAAGGGGGCAACACCGGGGAGCTGTTTTTT. Translating it yields CATSDPEGGNTGELFF. The chain uses TRBV24-1 and TRBJ2-2; TRBD1 agrees at 7 bases. Germline loops: CDR1 KGHDR, CDR2 SFDVKD. With 4 bases clipped from V and 2 bases from J, the junction kept 6 bases outside the gene matches. The CDR3 has 16 amino acids.

CDR3 loop: CASSYRLGPDTQYF. Here the CDR3 DNA reads TGTGCCAGCAGTTACCGGCTGGGCCCAGATACGCAGTATTTT. V and J are TRBV6-2 or TRBV6-3 and TRBJ2-3, with unresolved D. The CDR3 loop spans 14 amino acids. Germline CDR1 is MNHEY and CDR2 is SVGEGT. Trimming cost V 2 bases and J 4 bases, with 10 bases left between them.

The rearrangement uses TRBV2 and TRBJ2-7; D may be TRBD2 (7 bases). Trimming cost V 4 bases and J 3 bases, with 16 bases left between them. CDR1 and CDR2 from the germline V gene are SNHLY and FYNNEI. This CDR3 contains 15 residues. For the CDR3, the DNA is TGTGCCAGCAGTGTTGGGGGGCGCGGGGGCTACGAGCAGTACTTC. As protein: CASSVGGRGGYEQYF.